This note documents a single T cell receptor (beta chain) sequence. Antigen: not known. Combining a sample-barcoded 5' primer with a J-beta primer mix, a second PCR ran for 7 to 11 cycles. TCRdb analysed the 5' RACE reads with MiXCR anew, one entry per CDR3 protein. The sample yields 650,000 to 800,000 distinct CDR3 sequences, about 51% seen once. This sample was taken from a study of blood T cells in healthy people across ages. Study results and limitations: More naive CD4+ cells and higher diversity were found in long-lived than in aged donors. Investigators treated diversity estimates from one million T cells as underestimates.

The CDR3 sequence is 15 residues long. The germline V and J ends were trimmed by 3 bases and 5 bases, with 17 bases remaining between them. The V gene's germline CDR1 is SGDLS and CDR2 YYNGEE. For every donor, a draw yielded around 10 milliliters of peripheral blood. Isolation per sample recovered at least 7 million PBMCs. The chain recombines TRBV9 with TRBJ2-5; D is uncertain. Material for sequencing was blood. This receptor was taken from a woman of 80 years or more in good health. In DNA form, the CDR3 reads TGTGCCAGCAGCGCGGCCGAAGCAAGGCGGGAGACCCAGTACTTC. Protein sequence: CASSAAEARRETQYF.